This T cell receptor (beta chain) emerged from a study of shared clonotypes between healthy human individuals. The CDR3 totals 14 residues. V was trimmed by 7 bases and J by 0 bases, leaving 10 bases between them. Per the germline V gene, CDR1 is SGHAT and CDR2 is FQNNGV. Some clones are missing from TCRdb's copy, which holds only in-frame ones; the method was immunoSEQ multiplex PCR. This table has 500,000 to 650,000 clones, roughly four fifths appearing once. The sequence derives from a woman in her 40s in good health. Some clones in this sample may be carry-over from other donors' samples. The gene calls are TRBV11-2 and TRBJ2-4; no clear D. The sample taken for sequencing was PBMCs. CDR3 in DNA: TGTGCCAGCACCCCGGTCTTAGCCAAAAACATTCAGTACTTC. Its protein product is CASTPVLAKNIQYF. Drawing the rest from reference TRBV11-2 and TRBJ2-4, the complete variable domain is EAGVAQSPRYKIIEKRQSVAFWCNPISGHATLYWYQQILGQGPKLLIQFQNNGVVDDSQLPKDRFSAERLKGVDSTLKIQPAKLEDSAVYLCASTPVLAKNIQYFGAGTRLSVL.